The clone carrying this T cell receptor (beta chain) was seen just once. What it binds is unknown. This sample was taken from a study of cytomegalovirus exposure and HLA in healthy donors. Study background: The 120 validation repertoires used the same platform as the 600 to 750 first-cohort repertoires (as reported by a later analysis). General observations from the study: For cytomegalovirus status, the classifier reportedly gave diagnoses with high specificity and sensitivity. Most TCR sequences were uncommon, yet certain public TCRs appeared in many donors. Later, an analysis found that TCR clusters from the first cohort tended to co-occur in the 130 or so validation repertoires.

TCRdb's table, derived via immunoSEQ multiplex PCR, lists solely in-frame clones and lacks some. The sample comprises fewer than 150,000 clones, about 80% of which are singletons, and around 27% rests with the top ten. Germline V lookup: CDR1 SGDLS, CDR2 YYNGEE. The CDR3 is made up of 14 amino acids. V gave up 3 bases and J gave up 4 bases; unmatched junction bases: 4. Source material: PBMCs. This clonotype was obtained from a man in his thirties or forties in good health and CMV-seropositive. The rearrangement links TRBV9 to TRBJ1-1; TRBD1 agrees at 9 bases. DNA of the CDR3: TGTGCCAGCAGCGAGACAGGGGGGAGCACTGAAGCTTTCTTT. This encodes CASSETGGSTEAFF.